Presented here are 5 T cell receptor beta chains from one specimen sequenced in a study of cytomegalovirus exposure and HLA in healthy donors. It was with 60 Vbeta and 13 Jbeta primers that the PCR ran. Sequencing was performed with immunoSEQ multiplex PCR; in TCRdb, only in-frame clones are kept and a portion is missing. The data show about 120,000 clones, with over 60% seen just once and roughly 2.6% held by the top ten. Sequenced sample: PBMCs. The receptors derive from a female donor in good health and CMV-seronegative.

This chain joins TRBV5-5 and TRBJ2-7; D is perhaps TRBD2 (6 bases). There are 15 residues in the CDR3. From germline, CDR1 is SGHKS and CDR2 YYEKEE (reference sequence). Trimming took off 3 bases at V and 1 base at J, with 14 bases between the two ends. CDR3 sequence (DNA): TGTGCCAGCAGCTCTCTGACTAGTCGTTCCTACGAGCAGTACTTC. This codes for CASSSLTSRSYEQYF. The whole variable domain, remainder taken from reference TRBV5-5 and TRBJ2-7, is DAGVTQSPTHLIKTRGQQVTLRCSPISGHKSVSWYQQVLGQGPQFIFQYYEKEERGRGNFPDRFSARQFPNYSSELNVNALLLGDSALYLCASSSLTSRSYEQYFGPGTRLTVT.

CDR3 in DNA: TGTGCCAGCAGGGGGGACTCCACAGATACGCAGTATTTT. Amino acid sequence: CASRGDSTDTQYF. The genes are TRBV6-5 and TRBJ2-3; tentatively, D is TRBD2 (6 bases). Germline lookup yields CDR1 MNHEY and CDR2 SVGAGI. Trimming pared 6 bases from V and 2 bases from J, leaving 9 bases between. CDR3 length equals 13 residues.

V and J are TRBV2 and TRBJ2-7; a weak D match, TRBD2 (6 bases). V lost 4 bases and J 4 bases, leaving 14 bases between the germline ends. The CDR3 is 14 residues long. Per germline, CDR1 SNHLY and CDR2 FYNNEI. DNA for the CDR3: TGTGCCAGCAGTGCACAGCTCGGGACTTACGAGCAGTACTTC. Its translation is CASSAQLGTYEQYF.

CDR3 loop: CASSLSGQYSNQPQHF. The DNA for the CDR3 is TGTGCCAGCAGCTTAAGTGGCCAGTATAGCAATCAGCCCCAGCATTTT. V and J are TRBV7-2 and TRBJ1-5, with D uncertain. V was trimmed by 2 bases and J by 0 bases, leaving 11 bases between them. Per the germline V gene, CDR1 is SGHTA and CDR2 is FQGNSA. The CDR3 length is 16 residues.

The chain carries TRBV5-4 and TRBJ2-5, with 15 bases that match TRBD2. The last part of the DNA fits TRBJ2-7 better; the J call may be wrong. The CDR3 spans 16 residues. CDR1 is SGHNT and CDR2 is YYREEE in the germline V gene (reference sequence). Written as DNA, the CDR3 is TGTGCCAGCAGCCCACCGGGACTAGCGGGGGGTTACGAGCAGTACTTC. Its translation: CASSPPGLAGGYEQYF.